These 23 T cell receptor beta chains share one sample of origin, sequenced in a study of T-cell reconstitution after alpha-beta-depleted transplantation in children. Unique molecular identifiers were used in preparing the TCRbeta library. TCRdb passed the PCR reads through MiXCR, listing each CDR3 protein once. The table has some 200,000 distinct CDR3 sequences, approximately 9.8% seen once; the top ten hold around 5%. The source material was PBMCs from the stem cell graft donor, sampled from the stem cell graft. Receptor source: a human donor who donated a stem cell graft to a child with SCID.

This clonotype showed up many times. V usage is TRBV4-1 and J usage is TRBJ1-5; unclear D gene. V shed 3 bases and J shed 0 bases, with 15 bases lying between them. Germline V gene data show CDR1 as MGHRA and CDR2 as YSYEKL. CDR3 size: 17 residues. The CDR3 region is CASSQVADGYSNQPQHF. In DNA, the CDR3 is TGCGCCAGCAGCCAGGTTGCGGACGGATATAGCAATCAGCCCCAGCATTTT.

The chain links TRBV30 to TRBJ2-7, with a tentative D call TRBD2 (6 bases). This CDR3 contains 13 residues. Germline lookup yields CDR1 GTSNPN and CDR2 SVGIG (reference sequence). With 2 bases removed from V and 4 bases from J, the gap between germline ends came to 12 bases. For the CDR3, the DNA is TGTGCCTGGAGTCCGTCGGGGGATTACGAGCAGTACTTC. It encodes CAWSPSGDYEQYF.

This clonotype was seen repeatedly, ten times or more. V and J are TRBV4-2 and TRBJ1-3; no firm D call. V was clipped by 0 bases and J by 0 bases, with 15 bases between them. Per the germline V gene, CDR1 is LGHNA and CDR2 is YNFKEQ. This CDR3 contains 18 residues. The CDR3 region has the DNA TGTGCCAGCAGCCAAGATCGGCCGGGCCCGAGCTCTGGAAACACCATATATTTT. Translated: CASSQDRPGPSSGNTIYF.

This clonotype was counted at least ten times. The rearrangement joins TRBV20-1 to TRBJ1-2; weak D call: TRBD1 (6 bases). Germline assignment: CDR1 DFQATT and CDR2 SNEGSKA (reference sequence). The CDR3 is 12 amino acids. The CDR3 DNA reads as TGCAGCGTCGGGACAACTTCAGGGGGCTACACCTTC. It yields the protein CSVGTTSGGYTF.

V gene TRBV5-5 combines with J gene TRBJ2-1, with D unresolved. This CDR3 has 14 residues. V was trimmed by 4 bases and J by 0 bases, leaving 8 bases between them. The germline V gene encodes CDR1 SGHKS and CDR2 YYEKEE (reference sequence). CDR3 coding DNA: TGTGCCAGCAGCCCGGCTAGCTCCTACAATGAGCAGTTCTTC. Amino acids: CASSPASSYNEQFF.

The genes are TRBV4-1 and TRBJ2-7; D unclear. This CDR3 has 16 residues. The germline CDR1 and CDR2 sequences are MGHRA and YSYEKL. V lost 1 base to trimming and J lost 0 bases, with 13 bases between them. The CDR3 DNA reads TGCGCCAGCAGCCAAGCCCATTCCTCAAGCTCCTACGAGCAGTACTTC. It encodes CASSQAHSSSSYEQYF.

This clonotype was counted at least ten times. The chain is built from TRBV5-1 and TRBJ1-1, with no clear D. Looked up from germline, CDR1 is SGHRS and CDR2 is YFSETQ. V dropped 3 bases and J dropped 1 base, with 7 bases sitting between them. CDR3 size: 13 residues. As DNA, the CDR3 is TGCGCCAGCAGCTCAAAGGGGAACACTGAAGCTTTCTTT. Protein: CASSSKGNTEAFF.

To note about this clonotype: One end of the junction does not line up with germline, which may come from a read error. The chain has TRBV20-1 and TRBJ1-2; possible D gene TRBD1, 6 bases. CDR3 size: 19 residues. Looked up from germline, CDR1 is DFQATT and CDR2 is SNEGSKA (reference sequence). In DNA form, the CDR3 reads TGCAGTGCTAGAGATCTAGGGGGGGAGTCTGAGGAGATTCAATATGGCTGCACCTTC. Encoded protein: CSARDLGGESEEIQYGCTF.

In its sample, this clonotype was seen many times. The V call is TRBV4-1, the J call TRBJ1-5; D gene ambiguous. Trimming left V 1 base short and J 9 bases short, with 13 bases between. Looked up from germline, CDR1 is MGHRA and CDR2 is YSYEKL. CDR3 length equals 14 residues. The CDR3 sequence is CASSQGTAIGPQHF. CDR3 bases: TGCGCCAGCAGCCAAGGGACGGCCATAGGGCCCCAGCATTTT.

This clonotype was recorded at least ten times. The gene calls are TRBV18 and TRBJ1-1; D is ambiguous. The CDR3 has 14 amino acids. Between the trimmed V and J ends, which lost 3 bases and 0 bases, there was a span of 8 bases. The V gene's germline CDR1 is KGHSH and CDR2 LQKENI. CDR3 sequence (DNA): TGTGCCAGCTCACCTCTGACAATGAACACTGAAGCTTTCTTT. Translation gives CASSPLTMNTEAFF.

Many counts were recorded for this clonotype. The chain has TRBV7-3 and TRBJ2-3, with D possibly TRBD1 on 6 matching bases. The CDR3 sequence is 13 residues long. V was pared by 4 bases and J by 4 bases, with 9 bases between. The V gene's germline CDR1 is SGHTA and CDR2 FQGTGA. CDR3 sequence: CASSSGASDTQYF. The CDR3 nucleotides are TGTGCCAGCAGCTCAGGGGCGTCAGATACGCAGTATTTT.

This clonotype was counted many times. This CDR3 reads CASSHRDRYNEQFF. DNA for the CDR3: TGTGCCAGCAGCCATCGAGACAGGTACAATGAGCAGTTCTTC. The chain couples TRBV11-2 to TRBJ2-1, with D perhaps TRBD1 (6 bases). The V end lost 5 bases, the J end lost 4 bases, and 12 bases lay between the germline ends. CDR3 size: 14 residues. CDR1 is SGHAT and CDR2 is FQNNGV in the germline V gene.

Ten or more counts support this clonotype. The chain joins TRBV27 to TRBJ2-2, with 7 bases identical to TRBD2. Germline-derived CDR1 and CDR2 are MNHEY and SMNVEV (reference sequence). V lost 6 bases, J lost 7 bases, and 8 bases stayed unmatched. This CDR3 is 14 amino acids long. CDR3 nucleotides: TGTGCCAGCAGCCACCCCGGGGGGATCGGGGAGCTGTTTTTT. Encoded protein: CASSHPGGIGELFF.

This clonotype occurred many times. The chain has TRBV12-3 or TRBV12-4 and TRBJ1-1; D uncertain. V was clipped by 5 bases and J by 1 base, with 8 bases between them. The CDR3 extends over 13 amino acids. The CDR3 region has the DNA TGTGCCAGCAGTCGTGGAGCGAACACTGAAGCTTTCTTT. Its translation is CASSRGANTEAFF.

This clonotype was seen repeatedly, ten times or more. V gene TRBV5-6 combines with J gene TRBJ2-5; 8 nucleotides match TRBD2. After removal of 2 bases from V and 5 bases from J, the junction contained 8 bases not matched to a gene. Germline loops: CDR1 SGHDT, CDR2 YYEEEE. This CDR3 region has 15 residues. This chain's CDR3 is CASSFALAGSETQYF. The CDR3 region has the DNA TGTGCCAGCAGCTTTGCCCTAGCGGGCTCGGAGACCCAGTACTTC.

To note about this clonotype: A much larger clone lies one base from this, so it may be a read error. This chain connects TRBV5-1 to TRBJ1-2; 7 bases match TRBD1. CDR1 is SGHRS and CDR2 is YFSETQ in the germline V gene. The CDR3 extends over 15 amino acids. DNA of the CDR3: TGCGCCAGCAGCTCCTCAACAGGGGCCCTCTATGGCTACATCTTC. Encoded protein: CASSSSTGALYGYIF.

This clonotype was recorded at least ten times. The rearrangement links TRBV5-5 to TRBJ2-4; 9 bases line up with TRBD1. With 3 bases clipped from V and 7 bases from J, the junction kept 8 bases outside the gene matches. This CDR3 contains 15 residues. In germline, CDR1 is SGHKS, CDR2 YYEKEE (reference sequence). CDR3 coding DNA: TGTGCCAGCAGCTCGACCGGGACAGGGTTGAACATTCAGTACTTC. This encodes CASSSTGTGLNIQYF.

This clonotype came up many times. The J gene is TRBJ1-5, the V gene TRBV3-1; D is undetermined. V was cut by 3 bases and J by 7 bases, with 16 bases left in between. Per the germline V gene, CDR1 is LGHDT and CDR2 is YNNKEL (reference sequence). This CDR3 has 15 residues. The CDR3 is CASSQDRRSGQPQHF. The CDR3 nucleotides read TGTGCCAGCAGCCAGGACCGGAGGTCTGGGCAGCCCCAGCATTTT.

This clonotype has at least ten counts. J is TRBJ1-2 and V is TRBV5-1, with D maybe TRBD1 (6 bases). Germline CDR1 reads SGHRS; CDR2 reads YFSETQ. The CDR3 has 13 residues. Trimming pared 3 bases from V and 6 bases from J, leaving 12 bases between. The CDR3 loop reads CASSYGTINGYTF. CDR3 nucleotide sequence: TGCGCCAGCAGCTACGGGACAATAAATGGCTACACCTTC.

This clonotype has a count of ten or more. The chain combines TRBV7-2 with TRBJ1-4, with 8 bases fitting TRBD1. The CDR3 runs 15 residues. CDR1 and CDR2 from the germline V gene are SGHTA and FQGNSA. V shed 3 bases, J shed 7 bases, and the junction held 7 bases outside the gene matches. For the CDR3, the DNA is TGTGCCAGCAGCTTTACCCAGGGGGCAGGTGAAAAACTGTTTTTT. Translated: CASSFTQGAGEKLFF.

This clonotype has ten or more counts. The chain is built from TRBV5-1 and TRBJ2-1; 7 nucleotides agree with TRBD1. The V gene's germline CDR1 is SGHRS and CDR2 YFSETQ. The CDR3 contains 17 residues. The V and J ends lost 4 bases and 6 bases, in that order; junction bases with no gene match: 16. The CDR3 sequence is CASSVGRPGTVSNEQFF. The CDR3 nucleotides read TGCGCCAGCAGCGTTGGCCGGCCCGGGACAGTCTCCAATGAGCAGTTCTTC.

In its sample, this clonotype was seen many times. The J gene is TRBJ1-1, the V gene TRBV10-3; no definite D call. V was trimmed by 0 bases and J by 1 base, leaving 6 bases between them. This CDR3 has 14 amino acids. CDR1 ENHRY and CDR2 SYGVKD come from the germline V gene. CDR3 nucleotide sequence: TGTGCCATCAGTGAGTCTATACGGAACACTGAAGCTTTCTTT. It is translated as CAISESIRNTEAFF.

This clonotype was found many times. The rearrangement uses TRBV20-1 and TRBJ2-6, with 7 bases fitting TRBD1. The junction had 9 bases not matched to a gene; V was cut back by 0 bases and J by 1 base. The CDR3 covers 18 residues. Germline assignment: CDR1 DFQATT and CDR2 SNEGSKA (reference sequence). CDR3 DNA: TGCAGTGCTAGAGATGAGGCAGGGGGTACTTCTGGGGCCAACGTCCTGACTTTC. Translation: CSARDEAGGTSGANVLTF.